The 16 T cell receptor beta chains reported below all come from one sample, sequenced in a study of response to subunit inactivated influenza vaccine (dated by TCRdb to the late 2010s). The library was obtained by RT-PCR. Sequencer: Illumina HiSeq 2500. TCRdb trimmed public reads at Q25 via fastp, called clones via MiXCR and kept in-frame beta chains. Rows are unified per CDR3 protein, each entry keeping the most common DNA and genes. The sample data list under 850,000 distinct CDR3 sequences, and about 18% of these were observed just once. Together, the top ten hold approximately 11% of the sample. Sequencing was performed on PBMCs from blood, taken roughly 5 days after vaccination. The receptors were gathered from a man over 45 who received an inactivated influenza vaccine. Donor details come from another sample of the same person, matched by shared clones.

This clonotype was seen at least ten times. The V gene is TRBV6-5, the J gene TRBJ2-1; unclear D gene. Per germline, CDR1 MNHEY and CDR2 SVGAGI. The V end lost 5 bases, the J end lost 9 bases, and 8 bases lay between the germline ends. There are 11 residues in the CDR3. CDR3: CASSRTGEQFF. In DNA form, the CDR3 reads TGTGCCAGCAGTAGGACGGGTGAGCAGTTCTTC.

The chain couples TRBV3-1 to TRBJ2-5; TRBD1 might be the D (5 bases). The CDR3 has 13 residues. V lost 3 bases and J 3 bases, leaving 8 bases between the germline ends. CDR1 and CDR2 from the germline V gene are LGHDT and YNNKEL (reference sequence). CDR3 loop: CASSQNRKETQYF. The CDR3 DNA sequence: TGTGCCAGCAGCCAGAACAGGAAAGAGACCCAGTACTTC.

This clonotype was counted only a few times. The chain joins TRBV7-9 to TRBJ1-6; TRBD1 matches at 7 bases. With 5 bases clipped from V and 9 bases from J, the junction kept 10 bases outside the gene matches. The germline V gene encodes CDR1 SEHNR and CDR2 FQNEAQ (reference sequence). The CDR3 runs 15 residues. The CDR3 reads CASSPRTGTSSPLHF. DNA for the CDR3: TGTGCCAGCAGCCCTAGGACAGGCACAAGTTCACCCCTCCACTTT.

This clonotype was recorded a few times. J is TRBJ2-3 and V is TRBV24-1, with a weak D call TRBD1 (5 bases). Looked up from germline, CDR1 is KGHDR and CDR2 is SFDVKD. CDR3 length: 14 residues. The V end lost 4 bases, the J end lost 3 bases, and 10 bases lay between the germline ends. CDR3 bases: TGTGCCACCAGTGAGACAGTACGGACAGATACGCAGTATTTT. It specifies CATSETVRTDTQYF.

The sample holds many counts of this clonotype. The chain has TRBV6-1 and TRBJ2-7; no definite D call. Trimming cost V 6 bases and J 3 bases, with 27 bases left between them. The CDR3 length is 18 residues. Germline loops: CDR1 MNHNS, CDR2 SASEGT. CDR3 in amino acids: CASSHTVGDALLFYEQYF. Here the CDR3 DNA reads TGTGCCAGCAGCCATACCGTGGGTGATGCCCTCCTATTCTACGAGCAGTACTTC.

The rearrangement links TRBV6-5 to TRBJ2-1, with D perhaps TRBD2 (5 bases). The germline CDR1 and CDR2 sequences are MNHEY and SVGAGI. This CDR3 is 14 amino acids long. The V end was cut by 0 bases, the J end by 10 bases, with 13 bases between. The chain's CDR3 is CASSYSGVEGEQFF. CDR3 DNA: TGTGCCAGCAGTTACTCGGGCGTAGAGGGAGAGCAGTTCTTC.

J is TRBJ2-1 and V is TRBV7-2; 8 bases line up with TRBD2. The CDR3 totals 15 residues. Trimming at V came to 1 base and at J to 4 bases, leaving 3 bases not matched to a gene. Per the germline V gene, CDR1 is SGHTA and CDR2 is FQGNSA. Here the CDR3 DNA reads TGTGCCAGCAGCTTAGAGTCTAGCGGGTACAATGAGCAGTTCTTC. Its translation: CASSLESSGYNEQFF.

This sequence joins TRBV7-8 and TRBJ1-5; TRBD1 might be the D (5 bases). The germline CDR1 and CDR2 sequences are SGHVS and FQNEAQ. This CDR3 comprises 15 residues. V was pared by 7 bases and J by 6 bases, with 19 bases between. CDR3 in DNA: TGTGCCAGCACCCCCCTCGGGACCAACAGTCAGCCCCAGCATTTT. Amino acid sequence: CASTPLGTNSQPQHF. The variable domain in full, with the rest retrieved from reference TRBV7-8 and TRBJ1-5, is GAGVSQSPRYKVAKRGQDVALRCDPISGHVSLFWYQQALGQGPEFLTYFQNEAQLDKSGLPSDRFFAERPEGSVSTLKIQRTQQEDSAVYLCASTPLGTNSQPQHFGDGTRLSIL.

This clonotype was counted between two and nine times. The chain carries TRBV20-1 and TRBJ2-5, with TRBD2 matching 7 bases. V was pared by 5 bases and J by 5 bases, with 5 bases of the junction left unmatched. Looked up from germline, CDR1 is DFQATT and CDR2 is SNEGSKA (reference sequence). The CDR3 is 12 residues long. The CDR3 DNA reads TGCAGTGCTCCACTAGCGACGGAGACCCAGTACTTC. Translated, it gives CSAPLATETQYF.

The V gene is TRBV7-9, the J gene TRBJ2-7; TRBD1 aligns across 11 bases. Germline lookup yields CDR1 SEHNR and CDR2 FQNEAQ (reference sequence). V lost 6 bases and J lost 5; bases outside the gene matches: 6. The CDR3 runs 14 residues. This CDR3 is CASRLGTGGNEQYF. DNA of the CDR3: TGTGCCAGCAGACTTGGGACAGGGGGGAACGAGCAGTACTTC.

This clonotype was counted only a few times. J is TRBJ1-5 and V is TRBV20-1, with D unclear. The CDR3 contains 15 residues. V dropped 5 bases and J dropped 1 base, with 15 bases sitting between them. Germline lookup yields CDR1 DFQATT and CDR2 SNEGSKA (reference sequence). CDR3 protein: CSAGMGPASNQPQHF. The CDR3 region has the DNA TGCAGTGCTGGCATGGGCCCTGCGAGCAATCAGCCCCAGCATTTT.

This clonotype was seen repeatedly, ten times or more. CDR3 region: CASSRDDSSTDTQYF. DNA of the CDR3: TGCGCCAGCAGTCGAGACGACAGTAGCACAGATACGCAGTATTTT. The V and J genes are TRBV4-3 and TRBJ2-3; a weak D match, TRBD1 (5 bases). V was trimmed by 6 bases and J by 0 bases, leaving 13 bases between them. CDR3 size: 15 residues. Germline V gene data show CDR1 as LGHNA and CDR2 as YSLEER.

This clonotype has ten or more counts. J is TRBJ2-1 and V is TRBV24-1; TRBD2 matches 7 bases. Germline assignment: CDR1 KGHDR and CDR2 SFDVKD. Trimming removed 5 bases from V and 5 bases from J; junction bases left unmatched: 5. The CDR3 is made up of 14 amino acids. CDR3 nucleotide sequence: TGTGCCACCAGTGTATTGGGGGGGAACAATGAGCAGTTCTTC. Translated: CATSVLGGNNEQFF.

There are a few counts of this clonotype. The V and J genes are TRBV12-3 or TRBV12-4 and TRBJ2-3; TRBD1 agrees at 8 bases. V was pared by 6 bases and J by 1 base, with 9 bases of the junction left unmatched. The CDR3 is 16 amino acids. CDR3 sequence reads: CASRSPTGVGTDTQYF. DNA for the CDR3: TGTGCCAGCAGGTCTCCGACAGGGGTTGGCACAGATACGCAGTATTTT.

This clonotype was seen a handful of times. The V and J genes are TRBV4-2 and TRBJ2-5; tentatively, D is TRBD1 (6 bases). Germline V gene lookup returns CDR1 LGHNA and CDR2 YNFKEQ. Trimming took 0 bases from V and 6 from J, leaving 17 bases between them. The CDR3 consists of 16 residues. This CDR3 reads CASSQDLQGQRKTQYF. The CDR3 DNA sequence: TGTGCCAGCAGCCAAGACTTACAGGGTCAACGGAAGACCCAGTACTTC.

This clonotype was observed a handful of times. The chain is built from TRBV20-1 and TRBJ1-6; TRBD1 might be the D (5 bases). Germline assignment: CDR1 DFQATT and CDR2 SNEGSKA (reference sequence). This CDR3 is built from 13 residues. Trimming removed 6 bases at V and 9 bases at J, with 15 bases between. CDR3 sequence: CSATDNFGSPLHF. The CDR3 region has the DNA TGCAGTGCCACGGACAACTTCGGTTCACCCCTCCACTTT.